The 28 T cell receptor beta chains listed next were all sequenced from one sample in a study of persistence of HIV-infected CD4 T cells. Cells were stimulated with overlapping HIV-1 Gag 15-mer peptides. Sorted nonresponding memory CD4+ T cells were CD40L-negative, CD69-negative, CD45RO-high. The antigens for these receptors are not known. This was the immunoSEQ version 4 assay in survey mode. Profiling relied on immunoSEQ multiplex PCR, and the TCRdb table lists in-frame clones only, not all of them. The sample includes 30,000 or so clones, approximately 80% of them seen just once. Specimen: CD4+ T cells sorted from PBMCs after approximately 18-hour stimulation, collected from a patient who received antiretroviral therapy. The receptors were gathered from an adult woman with HIV who was CMV-seropositive.

This rearrangement joins TRBV20-1 to TRBJ1-2, with 7 bases identical to TRBD1. V was clipped by 3 bases and J by 5 bases; unmatched bases: 9. The CDR3 has 14 residues. Germline lookup yields CDR1 DFQATT and CDR2 SNEGSKA (reference sequence). For the CDR3, the DNA is TGCAGTGCTAGTCCGGGACAGCGTATTTATGGCTACACCTTC. Residues: CSASPGQRIYGYTF.

The chain couples TRBV6-4 to TRBJ2-3; TRBD2 matches 13 bases. The ends lost 6 bases at V and 2 bases at J; junction bases unmatched: 5. CDR1 MRHNA and CDR2 SNTAGT come from the germline V gene. The CDR3 is 16 residues long. This CDR3 reads CASSSTSGGPTDTQYF. The DNA of the CDR3 is TGTGCCAGCAGCTCGACTAGCGGGGGGCCCACAGATACGCAGTATTTT.

The genes are TRBV2 and TRBJ1-5; D call uncertain. Germline V lookup: CDR1 SNHLY, CDR2 FYNNEI. Trimming cost V 7 bases and J 0 bases, with 10 bases left between them. The CDR3 has 14 amino acids. CDR3 sequence reads: CASTYGYSNQPQHF. CDR3 in DNA: TGTGCCAGCACATATGGCTATAGCAATCAGCCCCAGCATTTT.

J is TRBJ2-5 and V is TRBV5-1, with 11 bases that match TRBD2. Trimming took 2 bases from V and 5 from J; bases not matched to a gene: 11. Germline CDR1 SGHRS, CDR2 YFSETQ. CDR3 length: 17 amino acids. CDR3 sequence reads: CASSFLTSGTPQETQYF. The CDR3 nucleotides read TGCGCCAGCAGCTTTCTGACTAGCGGGACTCCACAGGAGACCCAGTACTTC.

In its sample, this clone was seen a few times. This CDR3 reads CASSLEGANTEAFF. For the CDR3, the DNA is TGTGCCAGCAGCTTAGAAGGGGCGAACACTGAAGCTTTCTTT. The genes are TRBV7-9 and TRBJ1-1, with a weak D call TRBD1 (5 bases). The CDR3 sequence is 14 residues long. Per germline, CDR1 SEHNR and CDR2 FQNEAQ (reference sequence). Trimming took off 1 base at V and 1 base at J, with 7 bases between the two ends.

This chain uses TRBV15 with TRBJ2-1; the D gene is possibly TRBD1 (6 bases). The CDR3 loop spans 17 amino acids. V lost 0 bases and J lost 2, with 14 bases in between. Germline V gene sequence: CDR1 LNHNV, CDR2 YYDKDF (reference sequence). DNA for the CDR3: TGTGCCACCAGCAGAGAACCAGACAGGAGAGCCTACAATGAGCAGTTCTTC. Protein product: CATSREPDRRAYNEQFF.

This chain joins TRBV6-1 and TRBJ2-2, with a weak D call TRBD1 (6 bases). The CDR3 loop spans 13 amino acids. The V gene lost 0 bases and the J gene lost 8 bases, with 7 bases spanning the gap. Germline-derived CDR1 and CDR2 are MNHNS and SASEGT. The DNA for the CDR3 is TGTGCCAGCAGTGAAGCGCAGGGGGGGGAGCTGTTTTTT. It specifies CASSEAQGGELFF.

This chain connects TRBV5-6 to TRBJ1-2; TRBD1 matches 8 bases. Germline V gene sequence: CDR1 SGHDT, CDR2 YYEEEE. This CDR3 has 18 amino acids. The J segment lost 3 bases and the V segment lost 4 bases, leaving 17 bases of the junction unmatched. CDR3 loop: CASSPFGPEQGVYYGYTF. For the CDR3, the DNA is TGTGCCAGCAGCCCTTTCGGCCCAGAACAGGGGGTTTACTATGGCTACACCTTC.

The rearrangement joins TRBV5-5 to TRBJ2-3; D could derive from TRBD1 or TRBD2 (5 bases each). The CDR3 has 16 amino acids. The V end was cut by 3 bases, the J end by 0 bases, with 14 bases between. The germline V gene has CDR1 SGHKS and CDR2 YYEKEE (reference sequence). The CDR3: CASSWDLPTSTDTQYF. The CDR3 DNA sequence: TGTGCCAGCAGCTGGGACCTACCTACTAGCACAGATACGCAGTATTTT.

The V call is TRBV29-1, the J call TRBJ2-1; 7 nucleotides agree with TRBD2. Germline V gene data show CDR1 as SQVTM and CDR2 as ANQGSEA. Trimming cost V 4 bases and J 7 bases; bases outside gene matches: 7. CDR3 length equals 13 residues. The CDR3 is CSVARAGVNEQFF. The CDR3 bases are TGCAGCGTTGCTAGGGCGGGAGTGAATGAGCAGTTCTTC.

This chain connects TRBV2 to TRBJ2-2; D is possibly TRBD2 (5 bases). With 10 bases removed from V and 5 bases from J, the gap between germline ends came to 14 bases. The CDR3 extends over 13 amino acids. CDR1 is SNHLY, CDR2 FYNNEI, per germline. The CDR3 coding sequence is TGTGCCACCCACCAGGACTGGACCGGGGAGCTGTTTTTT. Protein: CATHQDWTGELFF. Combining the CDR3 with reference TRBV2 and TRBJ2-2 gives the whole variable domain EPEVTQTPSHQVTQMGQEVILRCVPISNHLYFYWYRQILGQKVEFLVSFYNNEISEKSEIFDDQFSVERPDGSNFTLKIRSTKLEDSAMYFCATHQDWTGELFFGEGSRLTVL.

The genes are TRBV24-1 and TRBJ2-5; tentative D call: TRBD1 (6 bases). In germline, CDR1 is KGHDR, CDR2 SFDVKD. V lost 4 bases and J lost 7, with 15 bases in between. The CDR3 contains 14 residues. Here the CDR3 DNA reads TGTGCCACCAGTGAAACGTACAGGGTTGGGACCCAGTACTTC. Amino acids: CATSETYRVGTQYF.

The chain recombines TRBV29-1 with TRBJ2-7; D is possibly TRBD1 (6 bases). CDR3 length: 14 amino acids. Germline loops: CDR1 SQVTM, CDR2 ANQGSEA. V was pared by 7 bases and J by 2 bases, with 18 bases between. CDR3 DNA sequence: TGCAGCGGCCTCCAGGGGTCTTACCCCTACGAGCAGTACTTC. It encodes CSGLQGSYPYEQYF.

The gene calls are TRBV6-5 and TRBJ1-4; no firm D call. Germline assignment: CDR1 MNHEY and CDR2 SVGAGI. This CDR3 is 13 amino acids long. V lost 7 bases, J lost 1 base, and 7 bases lay in between. CDR3 sequence (DNA): TGTGCCAGCAAGGCAATAACTAATGAAAAACTGTTTTTT. It yields the protein CASKAITNEKLFF.

The chain joins TRBV13 to TRBJ1-3, with TRBD1 matching 12 bases. Germline CDR1 is PRHDT and CDR2 is FYEKMQ (reference sequence). J gave up 2 bases and V 4 bases, and 9 bases lay outside the gene matches. The CDR3 contains 18 residues. The CDR3 sequence: CASSSWDRGRGTGNTIYF. CDR3 sequence (DNA): TGTGCCAGCAGCTCCTGGGACAGGGGGCGCGGCACTGGAAACACCATATATTTT.

J is TRBJ2-1 and V is TRBV7-3, with D possibly matching TRBD2 (5 bases). Germline V gene data show CDR1 as SGHTA and CDR2 as FQGTGA. The CDR3 sequence is 12 residues long. V dropped 1 base and J dropped 10 bases, with 8 bases sitting between them. CDR3 sequence: CASSLREGEQFF. The CDR3 DNA reads TGTGCCAGCAGCTTAAGAGAGGGCGAGCAGTTCTTC.

A single count supports this clone. The chain links TRBV7-2 to TRBJ1-4; maybe TRBD1 (6 bases). Germline V gene lookup returns CDR1 SGHTA and CDR2 FQGNSA. This CDR3 spans 15 amino acids. V dropped 2 bases and J dropped 4 bases, with 11 bases sitting between them. CDR3 nucleotides: TGTGCCAGCAGCTTATCGCAGGGGATTAATGAAAAACTGTTTTTT. Protein: CASSLSQGINEKLFF. Together with reference TRBV7-2 and TRBJ1-4, the CDR3 gives the full variable domain: GAGVSQSPSNKVTEKGKDVELRCDPISGHTALYWYRQSLGQGLEFLIYFQGNSAPDKSGLPSDRFSAERTGGSVSTLTIQRTQQEDSAVYLCASSLSQGINEKLFFGSGTQLSVL.

This sequence joins TRBV3-1 (or the pseudogene TRBV3-2) and TRBJ1-2; D is ambiguous. Trimming took off 4 bases at V and 0 bases at J, with 12 bases between the two ends. The CDR3 contains 15 residues. CDR1 is LGHDT and CDR2 is YNNKEL in the germline V gene (reference sequence). The CDR3 nucleotides read TGTGCCAGCAGCCGGTCGGATTCACCTAACTATGGCTACACCTTC. Translating gives CASSRSDSPNYGYTF.

The chain employs TRBV6-1 and TRBJ1-5, with D possibly TRBD1 on 5 matching bases. Germline CDR1 and CDR2: MNHNS and SASEGT. The CDR3 runs to 13 residues. V was cut by 6 bases and J by 4 bases, with 10 bases left in between. CDR3 protein: CASSHGGNQPQHF. The CDR3 DNA sequence: TGTGCCAGCAGCCACGGGGGGAATCAGCCCCAGCATTTT.

The rearrangement links TRBV7-2 to TRBJ2-5, with 9 nucleotides matching TRBD1. The germline CDR1 and CDR2 sequences are SGHTA and FQGNSA. V trimming: 5 bases; J trimming: 1 base; junction bases outside the gene matches: 2. The CDR3 is 14 residues long. For the CDR3, the DNA is TGTGCCAGCAGCATGGACAGGGGCCAAGAGACCCAGTACTTC. Translated, it gives CASSMDRGQETQYF. The full variable domain, rest sourced from reference TRBV7-2 and TRBJ2-5, is GAGVSQSPSNKVTEKGKDVELRCDPISGHTALYWYRQSLGQGLEFLIYFQGNSAPDKSGLPSDRFSAERTGGSVSTLTIQRTQQEDSAVYLCASSMDRGQETQYFGPGTRLLVL.

Only one count was recorded for this clone. The gene calls are TRBV6-5 and TRBJ2-1; TRBD1 is a possible D gene (6 bases). Deletions cut 4 bases from V and 9 bases from J, with 16 bases between. The CDR3 is made up of 14 amino acids. Germline loops: CDR1 MNHEY, CDR2 SVGAGI. The CDR3: CASSSQGPGGEQFF. The CDR3 DNA reads as TGTGCCAGCAGTTCACAGGGTCCTGGGGGTGAGCAGTTCTTC.

The chain has TRBV30 and TRBJ1-1; 8 nucleotides match TRBD1. Germline V CDR1 and CDR2: GTSNPN, SVGIG (reference sequence). This CDR3 is built from 12 residues. V was pared by 7 bases and J by 11 bases, with 12 bases of the junction left unmatched. The CDR3 DNA is TGTGCCTACTACTCGGACAGGGAAAGTGCTTTCTTT. Its translation is CAYYSDRESAFF.

This chain links TRBV10-3 with TRBJ1-5; D is ambiguous. Trimming took off 5 bases at V and 0 bases at J, with 8 bases between the two ends. CDR3 length equals 14 residues. CDR1 is ENHRY, CDR2 SYGVKD, per germline. Written as DNA, the CDR3 is TGTGCCATCAGTCAGGAGTATAGCAATCAGCCCCAGCATTTT. Amino acids: CAISQEYSNQPQHF.

The chain recombines TRBV7-3 with TRBJ2-1; 9 bases fit TRBD2. The CDR3 has 14 residues. In germline, CDR1 is SGHTA, CDR2 FQGTGA. Trimming at V came to 5 bases and at J to 11 bases, leaving 10 bases not matched to a gene. The CDR3 here is CASSLQRAGGKQFF. CDR3 nucleotide sequence: TGTGCCAGCAGCCTGCAAAGAGCGGGGGGAAAGCAGTTCTTC.

This clone was observed once. V and J are TRBV7-6 and TRBJ1-1; D call uncertain. The V gene lost 5 bases and the J gene lost 0 bases, with 7 bases spanning the gap. Germline loops: CDR1 SGHVS, CDR2 FNYEAQ. This CDR3 is 13 amino acids long. The CDR3 DNA reads as TGTGCCAGCAGCCGGGAACTGAACACTGAAGCTTTCTTT. The encoded protein is CASSRELNTEAFF.

This sequence joins TRBV27 and TRBJ2-1; no clear D gene. The germline V gene encodes CDR1 MNHEY and CDR2 SMNVEV (reference sequence). The ends were cut back, 3 bases at V and 6 bases at J, with 12 bases in the middle. The CDR3 consists of 14 residues. In DNA form, the CDR3 reads TGTGCCAGCAGTTTGCAAGGGTCCCCCAATGAGCAGTTCTTC. As protein: CASSLQGSPNEQFF.

The rearrangement links TRBV7-3 to TRBJ2-5, with D perhaps TRBD2 (6 bases). Between the trimmed V and J ends, which lost 5 bases and 5 bases, there was a span of 18 bases. This CDR3 comprises 15 residues. Germline CDR1 is SGHTA and CDR2 is FQGTGA. CDR3 region: CASSPNGGMLETQYF. Written as DNA, the CDR3 is TGTGCCAGCAGCCCCAACGGAGGGATGCTGGAGACCCAGTACTTC.

This chain links TRBV5-1 with TRBJ2-1; no clear D. V lost 3 bases and J 9 bases, leaving 10 bases between the germline ends. The CDR3 loop spans 12 amino acids. The germline gives CDR1 SGHRS, CDR2 YFSETQ. This chain's CDR3 is CASSWSRSEQFF. The CDR3 DNA reads TGCGCCAGCAGCTGGTCCCGTAGTGAGCAGTTCTTC.